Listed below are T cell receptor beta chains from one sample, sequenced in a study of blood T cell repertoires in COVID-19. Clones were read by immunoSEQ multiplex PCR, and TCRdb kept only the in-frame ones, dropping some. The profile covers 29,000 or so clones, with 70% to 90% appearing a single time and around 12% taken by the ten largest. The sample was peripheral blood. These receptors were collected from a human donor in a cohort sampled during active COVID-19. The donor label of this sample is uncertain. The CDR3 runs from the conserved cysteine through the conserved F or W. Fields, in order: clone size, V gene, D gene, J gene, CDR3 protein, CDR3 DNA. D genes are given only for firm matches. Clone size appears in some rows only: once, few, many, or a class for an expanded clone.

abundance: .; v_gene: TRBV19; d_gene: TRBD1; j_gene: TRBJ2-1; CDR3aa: CASSIRTGGFSDEQFF; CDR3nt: TGTGCCAGTAGTATTCGGACAGGGGGCTTTTCGGATGAGCAGTTCTTC
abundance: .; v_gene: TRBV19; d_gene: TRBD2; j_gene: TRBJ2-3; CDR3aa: CASSIPTSGRAGDTQYF; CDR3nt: TGTGCCAGTAGTATCCCGACTAGCGGGAGAGCGGGAGATACGCAGTATTTT
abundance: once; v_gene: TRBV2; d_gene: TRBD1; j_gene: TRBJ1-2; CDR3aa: CASRSGTENYGYTF; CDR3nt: TGTGCCAGCAGGTCCGGGACAGAGAACTATGGCTACACCTTC
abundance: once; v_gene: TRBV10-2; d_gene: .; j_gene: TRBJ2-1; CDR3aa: CASSKTGPRGNEQFF; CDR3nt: TGCGCCAGCAGTAAGACAGGCCCCCGGGGCAATGAGCAGTTCTTC
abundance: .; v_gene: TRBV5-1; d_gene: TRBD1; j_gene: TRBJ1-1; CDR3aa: CASSPTTGQGVPEAFF; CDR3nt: TGCGCCAGCAGCCCAACTACGGGACAGGGAGTCCCTGAAGCTTTCTTT
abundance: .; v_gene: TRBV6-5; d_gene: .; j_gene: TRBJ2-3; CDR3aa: CASSSLGGGTDTQYF; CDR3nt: TGTGCCAGCAGTTCACTAGGTGGGGGGACAGATACGCAGTATTTT
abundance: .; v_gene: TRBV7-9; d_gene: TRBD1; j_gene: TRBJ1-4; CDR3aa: CASSPSGTGGKKLFF; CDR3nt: TGTGCCAGCAGCCCTAGTGGGACAGGGGGGAAAAAACTGTTTTTT
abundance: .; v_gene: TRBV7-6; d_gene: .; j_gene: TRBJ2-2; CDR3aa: CASSLDAGTNTGELFF; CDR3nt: TGTGCCAGCAGCTTAGATGCAGGGACGAACACCGGGGAGCTGTTTTTT
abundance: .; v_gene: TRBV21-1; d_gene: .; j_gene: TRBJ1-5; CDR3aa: CASSIFVSRGNQPQHF; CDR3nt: TGTGCCAGCAGCATATTCGTCTCCCGAGGTAATCAGCCCCAGCATTTT
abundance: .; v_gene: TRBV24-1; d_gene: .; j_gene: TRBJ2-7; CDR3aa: CATSDFEGLQYF; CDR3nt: TGTGCCACCAGTGATTTCGAGGGACTGCAGTACTTC
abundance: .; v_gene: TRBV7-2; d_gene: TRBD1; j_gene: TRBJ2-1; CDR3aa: CASSLRLQGASNEQFF; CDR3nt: TGTGCCAGCAGCTTAAGGTTACAGGGGGCCTCCAATGAGCAGTTCTTC
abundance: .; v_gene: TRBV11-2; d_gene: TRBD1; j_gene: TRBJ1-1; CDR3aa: CASSPRSTGGTEAFF; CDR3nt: TGTGCCAGCAGCCCCCGGTCAACAGGGGGCACTGAAGCTTTCTTT
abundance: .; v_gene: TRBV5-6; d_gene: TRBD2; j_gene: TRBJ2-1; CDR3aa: CASSLYLAGSYNEQFF; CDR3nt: TGTGCCAGCAGCCTGTATCTAGCGGGGTCTTACAATGAGCAGTTCTTC
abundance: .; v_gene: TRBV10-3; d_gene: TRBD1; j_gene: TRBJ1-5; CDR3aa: CAISRDRDQPQHF; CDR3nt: TGTGCCATCAGCCGGGACAGGGATCAGCCCCAGCATTTT
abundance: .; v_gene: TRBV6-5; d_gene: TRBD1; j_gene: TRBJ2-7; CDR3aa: CASSYGDSYEQYF; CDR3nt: TGTGCCAGCAGTTACGGGGACAGCTACGAGCAGTACTTC
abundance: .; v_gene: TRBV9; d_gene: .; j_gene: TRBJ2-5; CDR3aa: CASSVAAGTSRQETQYF; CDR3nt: TGTGCCAGCAGCGTAGCTGCGGGAACTTCTAGGCAAGAGACCCAGTACTTC
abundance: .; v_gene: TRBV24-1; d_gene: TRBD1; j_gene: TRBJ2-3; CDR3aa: CATSETGVSDTQYF; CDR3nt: TGTGCCACCAGCGAGACAGGGGTCTCAGATACGCAGTATTTT
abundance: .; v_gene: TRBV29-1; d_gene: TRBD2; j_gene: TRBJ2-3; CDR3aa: CSVPTAGVRDTQYF; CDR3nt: TGCAGCGTTCCGACAGCGGGAGTTAGGGATACGCAGTATTTT